This is a list of T cell receptor beta chains from one sample in a study of T cell clonotyping in hematopoietic cell transplantation. Clones were read by immunoSEQ multiplex PCR, and TCRdb kept only the in-frame ones, dropping some. Among about 13,000 clones listed, approximately 83% were seen once. The specimen was peripheral blood mononuclear cells, collected before stem cell transplant. The receptor set was obtained from a man aged 60-69 years with acute myeloid leukemia. Some clones in this sample may be carry-over from other donors' samples. Both conserved end residues are part of each CDR3. Fields, in order: clone size, V gene, J gene, D gene, CDR3 protein, CDR3 DNA. A D gene is named only where the DNA matches it firmly. A clone size is listed for some rows: how often the clone was seen (once, few, many), or a class if it is expanded.

NA,TRBV6-5,TRBJ2-7,TRBD1,CASTPRTGDSYEQYF,TGTGCCAGCACCCCCCGGACAGGGGATTCCTACGAGCAGTACTTC
NA,TRBV27,TRBJ2-7,NA,CASSYGTPGAYEQYF,TGTGCCAGCAGTTATGGGACACCGGGGGCCTACGAGCAGTACTTC
NA,TRBV4-3,TRBJ2-3,NA,CASSPLIESGFGITDTQYF,TGCGCCAGCAGCCCACTAATTGAATCCGGGTTTGGCATCACAGATACGCAGTATTTT
NA,TRBV30,TRBJ2-7,TRBD2,CAWSPGLSYEQYF,TGTGCCTGGAGCCCGGGACTATCCTACGAGCAGTACTTC
NA,TRBV5-4,TRBJ2-7,NA,CASSPDSDYEQYF,TGTGCCAGCAGTCCTGACAGCGACTACGAGCAGTACTTC
NA,TRBV30,TRBJ1-2,TRBD1,CAWSVGQGYNGYTF,TGTGCCTGGAGTGTGGGACAGGGGTATAATGGCTACACCTTC
NA,TRBV19,TRBJ1-1,NA,CASSISQNTEAFF,TGTGCCAGTAGTATCTCGCAGAACACTGAAGCTTTCTTT
NA,TRBV19,TRBJ1-1,TRBD1,CATCGQGAGETEAFF,TGTGCCACCTGTGGGCAGGGGGCTGGGGAGACTGAAGCTTTCTTT
NA,TRBV4-3,TRBJ2-1,TRBD1,CASSPTLYETGINEQFF,TGCGCCAGCAGCCCCACGCTGTACGAGACAGGGATCAATGAGCAGTTCTTC
hyperexpanded,TRBV4-3,TRBJ1-5,NA,CASSQDRAGEPQHF,TGCGCCAGCAGCCAAGACAGGGCTGGAGAGCCCCAGCATTTT
NA,TRBV19,TRBJ1-1,NA,CASSAASVMNTEAFF,TGTGCCAGTAGTGCGGCCAGCGTCATGAACACTGAAGCTTTCTTT
NA,TRBV4-2,TRBJ2-7,TRBD2,CASSQATGGAGYEQYF,TGTGCCAGCAGCCAAGCCACCGGGGGGGCCGGATACGAGCAGTACTTC
NA,TRBV29-1,TRBJ1-1,NA,CSVDRATEAFF,TGCAGCGTTGACAGGGCCACTGAAGCTTTCTTT
NA,TRBV5-1,TRBJ1-6,NA,CASSLGDTGNSPLHF,TGCGCCAGCAGCTTGGGTGACACAGGTAATTCACCCCTCCACTTT
NA,TRBV9,TRBJ2-7,TRBD2,CASSVGVSGGAYEQYF,TGTGCCAGCAGCGTAGGGGTGAGCGGGGGGGCCTACGAGCAGTACTTC
few,TRBV2,TRBJ2-5,NA,CASRAGTAGEETQYF,TGTGCCAGCAGGGCCGGGACTGCCGGAGAAGAGACCCAGTACTTC
NA,TRBV7-9,TRBJ1-1,NA,CASSRGSSLGTEAFF,TGTGCCAGCAGCCGTGGCTCTAGCCTAGGGACTGAAGCTTTCTTT
few,TRBV6-5,TRBJ1-1,NA,CASRVTEMNTEAFF,TGTGCCAGCCGGGTTACGGAAATGAACACTGAAGCTTTCTTT
NA,TRBV15,TRBJ1-5,NA,CATSRDIQGSQPQHF,TGTGCCACCAGCAGAGATATCCAGGGTAGCCAGCCCCAGCATTTT
NA,TRBV28,TRBJ2-7,TRBD1,CASSETGTGDSYEQYF,TGTGCCAGCAGTGAAACCGGGACAGGGGATTCCTACGAGCAGTACTTC
NA,TRBV6-6,TRBJ1-5,NA,CASSSKEEPQPQHF,TGTGCCAGCAGTTCCAAAGAGGAACCACAGCCCCAGCATTTT
NA,TRBV19,TRBJ2-7,TRBD1,CASTGQNSYEQYF,TGTGCCAGTACGGGACAGAATTCCTACGAGCAGTACTTC
NA,TRBV4-1,TRBJ2-3,NA,CASSQPLSSTDTQYF,TGCGCCAGCAGCCAGCCCCTCAGCAGCACAGATACGCAGTATTTT
NA,TRBV7-2,TRBJ1-4,NA,CASRGNEKLFF,TGTGCCTCTCGGGGTAATGAAAAACTGTTTTTT
NA,TRBV6-5,TRBJ1-2,TRBD1,CATSTGDNYGYTF,TGTGCCACCTCGACAGGGGATAACTATGGCTACACCTTC
NA,TRBV5-1,TRBJ1-2,TRBD1,CASSEGQERGYTF,TGCGCCAGCAGCGAGGGACAGGAACGTGGCTACACCTTC
NA,TRBV4-3,TRBJ2-2,TRBD1,CASSQELGTGSTGELFF,TGCGCCAGCAGCCAAGAACTCGGGACAGGGAGCACCGGGGAGCTGTTTTTT
NA,TRBV21-1,TRBJ2-2,NA,CAGKTGGHTGELFF,TGTGCCGGAAAAACAGGGGGGCACACCGGGGAGCTGTTTTTT
NA,TRBV29-1,TRBJ1-4,TRBD1,CSVAGTGVEKLFF,TGCAGCGTCGCCGGGACAGGGGTTGAAAAACTGTTTTTT
NA,TRBV4-2,TRBJ1-2,NA,CASSQDAVTNYGYTF,TGTGCCAGCAGCCAAGACGCGGTGACTAACTATGGCTACACCTTC
NA,TRBV5-1,TRBJ1-2,NA,CASSVNSLDGYTF,TGCGCCAGCAGCGTGAACTCCTTGGATGGCTACACCTTC
NA,TRBV29-1,TRBJ1-3,NA,CSVQADGGTSGNTIYF,TGCAGCGTCCAGGCGGACGGTGGGACCTCTGGAAACACCATATATTTT
few,TRBV20-1,TRBJ1-1,NA,CRGGGTEAFF,TGCAGGGGAGGGGGCACTGAAGCTTTCTTT
NA,TRBV27,TRBJ1-2,NA,CASALGSAYGYTF,TGTGCCAGCGCCTTGGGTTCGGCCTATGGCTACACCTTC
few,TRBV2,TRBJ2-1,TRBD2,CASSGRSGRVNEQFF,TGTGCCAGCAGTGGTCGAAGCGGGAGGGTCAATGAGCAGTTCTTC
NA,TRBV5-6,TRBJ2-5,NA,CASSLGQWAETQYF,TGTGCCAGCAGCTTGGGGCAGTGGGCGGAGACCCAGTACTTC
NA,TRBV2,TRBJ1-6,NA,CASSLVGKNSPLHF,TGTGCCAGCAGTCTCGTCGGGAAAAATTCACCCCTCCACTTT
NA,TRBV7-8,TRBJ2-7,TRBD1,CASSSRQGWSEQYF,TGTGCCAGCAGCTCCCGACAGGGGTGGTCCGAGCAGTACTTC
NA,TRBV11-3,TRBJ2-2,NA,CASSSFEAGELFF,TGTGCCAGCAGCTCCTTCGAGGCCGGGGAGCTGTTTTTT
NA,TRBV6-1,TRBJ2-1,NA,CASTLFRGSYNEQFF,TGTGCCAGCACATTGTTTCGGGGCTCCTACAATGAGCAGTTCTTC
few,TRBV6-5,TRBJ1-1,NA,CASSYDRNTEAFF,TGTGCCAGCAGTTACGACAGGAACACTGAAGCTTTCTTT
NA,TRBV5-4,TRBJ1-2,NA,CASSAPSRPYGYTF,TGTGCCAGCAGCGCACCGAGCCGGCCATATGGCTACACCTTC
NA,TRBV5-1,TRBJ2-7,NA,CASSHSEGGIYEQYF,TGCGCCAGCAGCCACTCCGAGGGAGGCATCTACGAGCAGTACTTC
NA,TRBV14,TRBJ1-1,NA,CASSQSGSRTEAFF,TGTGCCAGCAGCCAATCCGGGAGTAGGACTGAAGCTTTCTTT
NA,TRBV29-1,TRBJ1-3,TRBD1,CSVETGTGNTIYF,TGCAGCGTTGAGACAGGGACTGGAAACACCATATATTTT
NA,TRBV19,TRBJ1-1,NA,CASSIQGTEAFF,TGTGCCAGTAGTATACAGGGTACTGAAGCTTTCTTT
NA,TRBV7-2,TRBJ1-6,NA,CASSLEQESYNSPLHF,TGTGCCAGCAGCTTAGAACAGGAGAGCTATAATTCACCCCTCCACTTT
NA,TRBV5-1,TRBJ2-3,NA,CASSWGSTDTQYF,TGCGCCAGCAGTTGGGGGAGCACAGATACGCAGTATTTT
NA,TRBV4-1,TRBJ2-7,NA,CASSQGAFAYEQYF,TGCGCCAGCAGCCAAGGGGCCTTCGCCTACGAGCAGTACTTC
few,TRBV19,TRBJ1-1,NA,CASSIKGRMNTEAFF,TGTGCCAGTAGTATAAAAGGGCGGATGAACACTGAAGCTTTCTTT